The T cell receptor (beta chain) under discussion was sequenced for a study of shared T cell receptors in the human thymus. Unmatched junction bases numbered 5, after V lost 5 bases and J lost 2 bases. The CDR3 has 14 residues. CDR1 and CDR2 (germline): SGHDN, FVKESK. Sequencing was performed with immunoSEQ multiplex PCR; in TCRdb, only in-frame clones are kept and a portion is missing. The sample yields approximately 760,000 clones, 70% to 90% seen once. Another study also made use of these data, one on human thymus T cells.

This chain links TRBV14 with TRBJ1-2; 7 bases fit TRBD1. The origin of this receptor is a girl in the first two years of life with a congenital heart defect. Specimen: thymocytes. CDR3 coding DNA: TGTGCCAGCAGCAAGACGGGACAGAACTATGGCTACACCTTC. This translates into CASSKTGQNYGYTF. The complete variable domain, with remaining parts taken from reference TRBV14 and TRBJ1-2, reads EAGVTQFPSHSVIEKGQTVTLRCDPISGHDNLYWYRRVMGKEIKFLLHFVKESKQDESGMPNNRFLAERTGGTYSTLKVQPAELEDSGVYFCASSKTGQNYGYTFGSGTRLTVV.